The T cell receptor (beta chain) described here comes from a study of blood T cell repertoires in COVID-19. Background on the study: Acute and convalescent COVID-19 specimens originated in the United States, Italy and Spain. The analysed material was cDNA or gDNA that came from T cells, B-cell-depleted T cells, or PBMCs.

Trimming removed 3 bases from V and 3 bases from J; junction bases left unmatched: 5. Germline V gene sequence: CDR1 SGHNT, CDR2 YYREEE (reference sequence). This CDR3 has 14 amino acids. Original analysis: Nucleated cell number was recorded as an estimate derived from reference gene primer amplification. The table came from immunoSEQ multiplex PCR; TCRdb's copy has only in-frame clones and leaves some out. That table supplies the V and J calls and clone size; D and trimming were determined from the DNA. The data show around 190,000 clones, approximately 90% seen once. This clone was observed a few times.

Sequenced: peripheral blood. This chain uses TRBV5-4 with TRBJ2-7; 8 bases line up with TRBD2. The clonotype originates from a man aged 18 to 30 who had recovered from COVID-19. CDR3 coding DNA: TGTGCCAGCAGCTCCGCTAGCGGGTTCTACGAGCAGTACTTC. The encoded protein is CASSSASGFYEQYF.